This TCR beta chain was recovered during a study of control samples from healthy donors and cancer patients. Assay used: immunoSEQ multiplex PCR; TCRdb lists only in-frame clones, some missing. Of 95,000 to 150,000 clones listed, approximately 89% are singletons. Germline V CDR1 and CDR2: MDHEN, SYDVKM. The CDR3 spans 15 residues. V shed 8 bases and J shed 7 bases, with 20 bases lying between them. The chain combines TRBV28 with TRBJ1-4, with TRBD1 as a possible D gene (6 bases). Material for sequencing was blood. This TCR came from a man in his sixties in good health. The CDR3 sequence is CASGRITGIGEKLFF. The CDR3 coding sequence is TGTGCCAGCGGACGTATCACAGGGATTGGTGAAAAACTGTTTTTT.